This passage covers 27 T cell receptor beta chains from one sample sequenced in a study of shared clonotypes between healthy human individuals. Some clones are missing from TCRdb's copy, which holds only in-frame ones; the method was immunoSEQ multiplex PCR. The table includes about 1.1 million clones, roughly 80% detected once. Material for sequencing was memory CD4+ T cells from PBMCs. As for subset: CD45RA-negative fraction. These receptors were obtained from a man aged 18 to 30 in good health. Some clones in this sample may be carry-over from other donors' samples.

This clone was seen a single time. The CDR3 nucleotides read TGTGCCAGTAGTACCCGACGTAGCCCAGCCAAAAACATTCAGTACTTC. Its translation is CASSTRRSPAKNIQYF. The J gene is TRBJ2-4, the V gene TRBV19; D unclear. Trimming cost V 4 bases and J 0 bases, with 13 bases left between them. Germline V CDR1 and CDR2: LNHDA, SQIVND (reference sequence). This CDR3 is built from 16 residues.

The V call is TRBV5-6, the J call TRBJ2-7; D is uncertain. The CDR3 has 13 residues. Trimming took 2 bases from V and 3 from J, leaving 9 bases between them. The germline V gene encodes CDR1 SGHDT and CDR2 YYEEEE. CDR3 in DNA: TGTGCCAGCAGCTTCGGCAGGATCTACGAGCAGTACTTC. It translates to CASSFGRIYEQYF.

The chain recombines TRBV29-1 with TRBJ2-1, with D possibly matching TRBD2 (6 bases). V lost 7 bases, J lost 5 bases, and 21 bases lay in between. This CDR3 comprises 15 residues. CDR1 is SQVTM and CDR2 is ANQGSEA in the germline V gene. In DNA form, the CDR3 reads TGCAGCGCCCGCCAAGGAACGGGGGTGAACAATGAGCAGTTCTTC. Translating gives CSARQGTGVNNEQFF.

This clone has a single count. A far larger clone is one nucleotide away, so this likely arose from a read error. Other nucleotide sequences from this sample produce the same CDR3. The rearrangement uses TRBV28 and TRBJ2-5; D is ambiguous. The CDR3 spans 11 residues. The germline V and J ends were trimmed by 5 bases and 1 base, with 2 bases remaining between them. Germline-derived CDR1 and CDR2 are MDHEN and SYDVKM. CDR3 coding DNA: TGTGCCAGCAGTGCCCAAGAGACCCAGTACTTC. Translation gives CASSAQETQYF.

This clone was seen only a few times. CDR3 residues: CASSATGTSGSNNEQFF. The CDR3 DNA reads TGTGCCAGCAGCGCCACCGGGACTAGCGGGAGTAACAATGAGCAGTTCTTC. V gene TRBV2 combines with J gene TRBJ2-1; 14 positions match TRBD2. Unmatched junction bases numbered 9, after V lost 6 bases and J lost 5 bases. The germline gives CDR1 SNHLY, CDR2 FYNNEI. This CDR3 region has 17 residues.

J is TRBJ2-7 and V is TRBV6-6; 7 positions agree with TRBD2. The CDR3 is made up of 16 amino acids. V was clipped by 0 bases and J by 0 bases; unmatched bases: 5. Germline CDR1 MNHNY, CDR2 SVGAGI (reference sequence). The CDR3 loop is CASSYSMAGVSYEQYF. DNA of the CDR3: TGTGCCAGCAGTTACTCGATGGCGGGAGTCTCCTACGAGCAGTACTTC.

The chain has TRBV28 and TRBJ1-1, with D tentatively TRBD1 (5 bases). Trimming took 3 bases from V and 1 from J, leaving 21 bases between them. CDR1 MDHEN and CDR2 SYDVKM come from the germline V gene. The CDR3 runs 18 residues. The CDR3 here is CASSLFGRAGVRNTEAFF. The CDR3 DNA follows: TGTGCCAGCAGTTTGTTCGGTCGTGCGGGGGTACGGAACACTGAAGCTTTCTTT.

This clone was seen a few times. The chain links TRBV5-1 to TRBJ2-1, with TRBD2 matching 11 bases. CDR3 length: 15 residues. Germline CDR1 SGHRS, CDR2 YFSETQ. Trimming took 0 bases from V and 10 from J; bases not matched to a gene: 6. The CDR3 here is CASSLVTSGIGEQFF. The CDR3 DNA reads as TGCGCCAGCAGCTTGGTGACTAGCGGGATTGGGGAGCAGTTCTTC.

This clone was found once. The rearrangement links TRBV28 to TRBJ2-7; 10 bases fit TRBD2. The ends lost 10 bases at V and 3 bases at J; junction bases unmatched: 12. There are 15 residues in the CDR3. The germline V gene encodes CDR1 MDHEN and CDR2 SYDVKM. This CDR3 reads CATRAGGPRIYEQYF. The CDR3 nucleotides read TGTGCCACCCGAGCGGGAGGGCCCAGGATCTACGAGCAGTACTTC.

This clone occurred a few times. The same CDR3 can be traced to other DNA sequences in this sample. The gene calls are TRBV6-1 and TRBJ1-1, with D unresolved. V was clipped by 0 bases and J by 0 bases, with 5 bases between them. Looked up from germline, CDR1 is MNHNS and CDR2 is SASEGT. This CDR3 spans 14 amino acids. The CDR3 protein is CASSEAGMNTEAFF. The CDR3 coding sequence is TGTGCCAGCAGTGAAGCAGGGATGAACACTGAAGCTTTCTTT.

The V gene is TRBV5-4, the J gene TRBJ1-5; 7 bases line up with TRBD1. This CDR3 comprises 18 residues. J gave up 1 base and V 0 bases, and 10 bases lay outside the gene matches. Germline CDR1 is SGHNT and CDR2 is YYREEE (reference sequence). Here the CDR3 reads CASSLEQGRFGSNQPQHF. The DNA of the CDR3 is TGTGCCAGCAGCTTGGAACAGGGGCGATTTGGGAGCAATCAGCCCCAGCATTTT.

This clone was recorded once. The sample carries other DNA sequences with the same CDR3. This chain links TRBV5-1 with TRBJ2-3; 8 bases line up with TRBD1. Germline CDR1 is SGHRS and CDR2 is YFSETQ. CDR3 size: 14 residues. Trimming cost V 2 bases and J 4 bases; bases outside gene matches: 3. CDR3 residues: CASSLGQGPDTQYF. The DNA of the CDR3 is TGCGCCAGCAGCTTAGGACAGGGCCCAGATACGCAGTATTTT.

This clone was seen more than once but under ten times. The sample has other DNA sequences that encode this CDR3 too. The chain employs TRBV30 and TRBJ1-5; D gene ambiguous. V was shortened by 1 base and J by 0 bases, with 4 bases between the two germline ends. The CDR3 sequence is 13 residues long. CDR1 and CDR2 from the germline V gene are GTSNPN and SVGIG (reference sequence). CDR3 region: CAWSEDSNQPQHF. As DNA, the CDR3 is TGTGCCTGGAGTGAAGATAGCAATCAGCCCCAGCATTTT.

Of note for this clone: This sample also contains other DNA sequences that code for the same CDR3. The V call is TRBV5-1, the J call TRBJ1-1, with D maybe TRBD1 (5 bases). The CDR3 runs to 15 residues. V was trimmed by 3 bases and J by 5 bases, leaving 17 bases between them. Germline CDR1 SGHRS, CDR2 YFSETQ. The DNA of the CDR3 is TGCGCCAGCAGCTCCCAAGCGGGCTCAGGGACTGAAGCTTTCTTT. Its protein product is CASSSQAGSGTEAFF.

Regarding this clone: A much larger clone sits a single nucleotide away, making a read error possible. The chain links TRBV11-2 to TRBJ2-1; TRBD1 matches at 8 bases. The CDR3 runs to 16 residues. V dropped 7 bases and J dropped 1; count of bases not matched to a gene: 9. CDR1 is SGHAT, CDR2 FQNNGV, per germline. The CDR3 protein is CASNQRGDRSYNEQFF. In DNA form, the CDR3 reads TGTGCCAGCAACCAAAGGGGGGACAGGTCCTACAATGAGCAGTTCTTC.

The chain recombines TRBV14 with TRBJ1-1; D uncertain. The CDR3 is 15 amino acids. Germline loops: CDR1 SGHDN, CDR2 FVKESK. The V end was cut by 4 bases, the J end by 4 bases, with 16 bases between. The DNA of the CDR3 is TGTGCCAGCAGCCCCATGGTTAATCCGATCACTGAAGCTTTCTTT. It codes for CASSPMVNPITEAFF.

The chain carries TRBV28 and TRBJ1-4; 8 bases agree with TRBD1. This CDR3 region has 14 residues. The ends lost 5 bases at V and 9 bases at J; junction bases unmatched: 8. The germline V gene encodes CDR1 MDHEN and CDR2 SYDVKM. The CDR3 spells CASSRTGTGQKLFF. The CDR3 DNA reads TGTGCCAGCAGTCGGACAGGGACGGGGCAAAAACTGTTTTTT.

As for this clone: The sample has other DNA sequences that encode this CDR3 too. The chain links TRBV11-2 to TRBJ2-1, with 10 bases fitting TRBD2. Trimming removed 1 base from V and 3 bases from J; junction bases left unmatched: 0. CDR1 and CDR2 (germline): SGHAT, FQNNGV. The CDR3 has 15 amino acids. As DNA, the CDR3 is TGTGCCAGCAGCTTAGCTAGCGGGAGCTACAATGAGCAGTTCTTC. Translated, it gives CASSLASGSYNEQFF. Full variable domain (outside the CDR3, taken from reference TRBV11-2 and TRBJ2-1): EAGVAQSPRYKIIEKRQSVAFWCNPISGHATLYWYQQILGQGPKLLIQFQNNGVVDDSQLPKDRFSAERLKGVDSTLKIQPAKLEDSAVYLCASSLASGSYNEQFFGPGTRLTVL.

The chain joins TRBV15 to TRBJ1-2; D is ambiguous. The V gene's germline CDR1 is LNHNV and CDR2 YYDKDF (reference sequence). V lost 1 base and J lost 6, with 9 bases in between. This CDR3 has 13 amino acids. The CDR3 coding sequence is TGTGCCACCAGCAGAGGAGAGGTGCATGGCTACACCTTC. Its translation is CATSRGEVHGYTF.

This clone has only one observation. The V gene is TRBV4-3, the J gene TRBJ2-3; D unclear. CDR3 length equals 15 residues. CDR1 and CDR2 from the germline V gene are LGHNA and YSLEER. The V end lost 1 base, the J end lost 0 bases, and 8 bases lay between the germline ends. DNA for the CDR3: TGCGCCAGCAGCCAAGCCTCTTGGAGCACAGATACGCAGTATTTT. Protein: CASSQASWSTDTQYF.

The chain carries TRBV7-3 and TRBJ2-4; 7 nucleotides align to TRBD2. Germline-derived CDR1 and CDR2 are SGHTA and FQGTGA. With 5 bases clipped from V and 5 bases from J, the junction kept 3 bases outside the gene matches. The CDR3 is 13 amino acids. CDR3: CASSPGRENIQYF. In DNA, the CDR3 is TGTGCCAGCAGCCCAGGGAGGGAAAACATTCAGTACTTC. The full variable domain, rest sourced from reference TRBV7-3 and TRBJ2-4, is GAGVSQTPSNKVTEKGKYVELRCDPISGHTALYWYRQSLGQGPEFLIYFQGTGAADDSGLPNDRFFAVRPEGSVSTLKIQRTERGDSAVYLCASSPGRENIQYFGAGTRLSVL.

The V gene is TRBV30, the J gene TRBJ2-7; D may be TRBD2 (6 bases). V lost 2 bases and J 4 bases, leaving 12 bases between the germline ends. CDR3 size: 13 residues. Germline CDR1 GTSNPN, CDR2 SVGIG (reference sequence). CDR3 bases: TGTGCCTGGAGTCGGGACTCTCCGTACGAGCAGTACTTC. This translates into CAWSRDSPYEQYF.

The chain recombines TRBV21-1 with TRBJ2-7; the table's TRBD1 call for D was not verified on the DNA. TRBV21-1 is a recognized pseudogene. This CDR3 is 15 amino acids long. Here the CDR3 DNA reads TGTGCCAGCAGCAAAGTTCGGACAGGGGACTACGAGCAGTACTTC. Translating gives CASSKVRTGDYEQYF.

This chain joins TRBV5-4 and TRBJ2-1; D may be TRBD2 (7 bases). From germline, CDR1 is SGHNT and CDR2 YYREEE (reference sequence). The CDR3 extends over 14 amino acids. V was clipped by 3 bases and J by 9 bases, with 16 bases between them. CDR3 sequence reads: CASSSMGEGVEQFF. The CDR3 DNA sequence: TGTGCCAGCAGCTCCATGGGGGAGGGGGTTGAGCAGTTCTTC. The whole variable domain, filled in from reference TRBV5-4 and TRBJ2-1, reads ETGVTQSPTHLIKTRGQQVTLRCSSQSGHNTVSWYQQALGQGPQFIFQYYREEENGRGNFPPRFSGLQFPNYSSELNVNALELDDSALYLCASSSMGEGVEQFFGPGTRLTVL.

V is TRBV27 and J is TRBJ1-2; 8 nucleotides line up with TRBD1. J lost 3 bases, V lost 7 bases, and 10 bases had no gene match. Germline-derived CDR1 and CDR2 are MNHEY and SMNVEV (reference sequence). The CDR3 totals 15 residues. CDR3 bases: TGTGCCAGCAAAGACCCGGGACAGGCCCACTATGGCTACACCTTC. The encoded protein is CASKDPGQAHYGYTF.

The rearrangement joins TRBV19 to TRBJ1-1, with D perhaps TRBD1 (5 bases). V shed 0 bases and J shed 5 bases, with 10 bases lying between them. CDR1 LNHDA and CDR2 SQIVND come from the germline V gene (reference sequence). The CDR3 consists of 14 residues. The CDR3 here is CASSIDSGGTEAFF. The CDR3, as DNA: TGTGCCAGTAGTATAGATTCTGGGGGAACTGAAGCTTTCTTT.

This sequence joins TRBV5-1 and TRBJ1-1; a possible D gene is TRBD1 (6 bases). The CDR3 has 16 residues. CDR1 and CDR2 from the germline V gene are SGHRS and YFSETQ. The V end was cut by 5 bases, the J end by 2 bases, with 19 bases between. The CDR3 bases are TGCGCCAGCAGTGTAGGGGGTTCGAGGGTAAACACTGAAGCTTTCTTT. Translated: CASSVGGSRVNTEAFF.